This passage covers 7 T cell receptor beta chains from one sample sequenced in a study of OX40 agonist ivuxolimab in advanced cancers. Repertoires were generated with immunoSEQ multiplex PCR, while TCRdb's copy carries only in-frame clones and drops some. Of about 57,000 clones in the sample, about 83% are singletons; the top ten hold approximately 2.8%. The source material was CD4+ or CD8+ T cells sorted from blood, sampled in a trial of the OX40 agonist ivuxolimab. The receptors originated from an adult with an advanced solid tumor such as melanoma, head and neck, liver or kidney cancer.

V usage is TRBV5-4 and J usage is TRBJ2-3; D is undetermined. Germline assignment: CDR1 SGHNT and CDR2 YYREEE (reference sequence). The CDR3 spans 14 residues. V was clipped by 0 bases and J by 2 bases, with 7 bases between them. DNA of the CDR3: TGTGCCAGCAGCTTGGGGGGATTCACAGATACGCAGTATTTT. Translated, it gives CASSLGGFTDTQYF.

The rearrangement links TRBV5-1 to TRBJ2-1, with D unclear. CDR1 is SGHRS, CDR2 YFSETQ, per germline. V was shortened by 1 base and J by 5 bases, with 4 bases between the two germline ends. The CDR3 consists of 12 residues. CDR3 in DNA: TGCGCCAGCAGCTTGACAAACAATGAGCAGTTCTTC. It is translated as CASSLTNNEQFF.

The chain employs TRBV19 and TRBJ2-1; 8 bases are a match to TRBD2. The germline CDR1 and CDR2 sequences are LNHDA and SQIVND (reference sequence). The CDR3 is 15 residues long. V was pared by 4 bases and J by 4 bases, with 6 bases of the junction left unmatched. The CDR3 loop reads CASSKGTSPYNEQFF. The DNA of the CDR3 is TGTGCCAGTAGTAAAGGGACTAGTCCTTACAATGAGCAGTTCTTC. Full variable domain (outside the CDR3, taken from reference TRBV19 and TRBJ2-1): DGGITQSPKYLFRKEGQNVTLSCEQNLNHDAMYWYRQDPGQGLRLIYYSQIVNDFQKGDIAEGYSVSREKKESFPLTVTSAQKNPTAFYLCASSKGTSPYNEQFFGPGTRLTVL.

Details on this clone: This specimen includes other DNA sequences encoding the same CDR3. V and J are TRBV18 and TRBJ2-5; D is possibly TRBD2 (5 bases). Germline CDR1 reads KGHSH; CDR2 reads LQKENI. CDR3 length: 14 residues. V gave up 3 bases and J gave up 1 base, with 9 bases separating them. In DNA form, the CDR3 reads TGTGCCAGCTCACCCGGGAAAATCCAAGAGACCCAGTACTTC. Protein sequence: CASSPGKIQETQYF.

CDR3 amino acids: CASSAAGASGELFF. In nucleotides, the CDR3 is TGTGCCAGCAGTGCTGCAGGGGCTAGCGGGGAGCTGTTTTTT. V gene TRBV6-5 combines with J gene TRBJ2-2; D is perhaps TRBD1 (6 bases). Germline V CDR1 and CDR2: MNHEY, SVGAGI. V lost 5 bases and J lost 7, with 14 bases in between. This CDR3 spans 14 amino acids.

This clone has just one count. The chain has TRBV27 and TRBJ2-7; possibly TRBD1 for D (5 bases). This CDR3 has 13 residues. Germline CDR1 is MNHEY and CDR2 is SMNVEV (reference sequence). Trimming stripped 6 bases from V and 3 bases from J, with 12 bases between. The CDR3 DNA sequence: TGTGCCAGCAGCTCTATAGACAGCTACGAGCAGTACTTC. Amino acids: CASSSIDSYEQYF.

The chain uses TRBV5-1 and TRBJ1-5; D gene unclear. Deletions cut 0 bases from V and 5 bases from J, with 6 bases between. The germline V gene encodes CDR1 SGHRS and CDR2 YFSETQ. The CDR3 runs 13 residues. CDR3 in amino acids: CASSLVTDQPQHF. The CDR3 DNA reads TGCGCCAGCAGCTTGGTAACGGATCAGCCCCAGCATTTT.